The 16 T cell receptor beta chains below all came from one sample that was sequenced in a study of blood T cell repertoires in COVID-19. The table came from immunoSEQ multiplex PCR; TCRdb's copy has only in-frame clones and leaves some out. The table has 50,000 to 55,000 clones, 65% to 85% seen once. Sequencing was carried out using peripheral blood. Receptors were obtained from an elderly man with COVID-19, enrolled during active disease.

This clone came up a few times. The chain recombines TRBV7-6 with TRBJ2-2; 11 bases fit TRBD2. Germline V gene sequence: CDR1 SGHVS, CDR2 FNYEAQ. This CDR3 is 16 amino acids long. The V and J ends lost 3 bases and 4 bases, in that order; junction bases with no gene match: 4. This chain's CDR3 is CASSLGTSGLTGELFF. The CDR3 region has the DNA TGTGCCAGCAGCTTGGGGACTAGCGGACTCACCGGGGAGCTGTTTTTT. Complete variable domain (other parts from reference TRBV7-6 and TRBJ2-2): GAGVSQSPRYKVTKRGQDVALRCDPISGHVSLYWYRQALGQGPEFLTYFNYEAQQDKSGLPNDRFSAERPEGSISTLTIQRTEQRDSAMYRCASSLGTSGLTGELFFGEGSRLTVL.

J is TRBJ2-1 and V is TRBV9, with a weak D call TRBD2 (6 bases). CDR1 is SGDLS and CDR2 is YYNGEE in the germline V gene. The CDR3 runs 15 residues. Trimming took off 3 bases at V and 4 bases at J, with 14 bases between the two ends. CDR3 coding DNA: TGTGCCAGCAGCGCCGCCGGGACTGGGTACAATGAGCAGTTCTTC. Encoded protein: CASSAAGTGYNEQFF.

The genes are TRBV2 and TRBJ1-1; TRBD1 agrees at 9 bases. Germline loops: CDR1 SNHLY, CDR2 FYNNEI. The V segment lost 2 bases and the J segment 4 bases; nucleotides outside the gene matches: 2. This CDR3 spans 14 amino acids. This chain's CDR3 is CASSEWGQGTEAFF. The CDR3 bases are TGTGCCAGCAGTGAATGGGGACAGGGCACTGAAGCTTTCTTT. Based on the CDR3 plus reference TRBV2 and TRBJ1-1, the full variable domain is EPEVTQTPSHQVTQMGQEVILRCVPISNHLYFYWYRQILGQKVEFLVSFYNNEISEKSEIFDDQFSVERPDGSNFTLKIRSTKLEDSAMYFCASSEWGQGTEAFFGQGTRLTVV.

The rearrangement uses TRBV5-4 and TRBJ1-1; 10 nucleotides line up with TRBD1. This CDR3 is built from 15 residues. Germline CDR1 is SGHNT and CDR2 is YYREEE (reference sequence). With V trimmed by 5 bases and J by 3 bases, 7 bases remained unmatched. This CDR3 is CASSTGQGLDTEAFF. The CDR3 DNA follows: TGTGCCAGCAGTACGGGACAGGGGTTAGACACTGAAGCTTTCTTT. Based on the CDR3 plus reference TRBV5-4 and TRBJ1-1, the full variable domain is ETGVTQSPTHLIKTRGQQVTLRCSSQSGHNTVSWYQQALGQGPQFIFQYYREEENGRGNFPPRFSGLQFPNYSSELNVNALELDDSALYLCASSTGQGLDTEAFFGQGTRLTVV.

The chain combines TRBV30 with TRBJ1-2, with D perhaps TRBD1 (6 bases). The CDR3 extends over 14 amino acids. Trimming left V 3 bases short and J 4 bases short, with 15 bases between. In germline, CDR1 is GTSNPN, CDR2 SVGIG (reference sequence). This CDR3 is CAWRGGRGTYGYTF. CDR3 bases: TGTGCCTGGAGGGGGGGGCGGGGGACCTATGGCTACACCTTC.

This chain uses TRBV3-1 (or the pseudogene TRBV3-2) with TRBJ1-1; D is unclear. Trimming pared 2 bases from V and 3 bases from J, leaving 16 bases between. The CDR3 has 16 amino acids. CDR1 and CDR2 (germline): LGHDT, YNNKEL (reference sequence). The CDR3 DNA reads TGTGCCAGCAGCCAATCGGGCCGAGGAGGAGACACTGAAGCTTTCTTT. The encoded protein is CASSQSGRGGDTEAFF.

This clone turned up a few times. The J gene is TRBJ2-3, the V gene TRBV19; 8 nucleotides line up with TRBD2. J lost 1 base, V lost 6 bases, and 6 bases had no gene match. The germline CDR1 and CDR2 sequences are LNHDA and SQIVND (reference sequence). This CDR3 is built from 15 residues. The CDR3 is CASSGRAEGTDTQYF. The CDR3, as DNA: TGTGCCAGTAGCGGGAGGGCCGAGGGCACAGATACGCAGTATTTT.

The genes are TRBV15 and TRBJ2-7; the match to TRBD1 covers 7 bases. This CDR3 contains 15 residues. V was pared by 1 base and J by 4 bases, with 7 bases of the junction left unmatched. In germline, CDR1 is LNHNV, CDR2 YYDKDF (reference sequence). CDR3 DNA: TGTGCCACCAGCAGAGTAAGACAGGGTTTTTACGAGCAGTACTTC. Translation: CATSRVRQGFYEQYF. Drawing the rest from reference TRBV15 and TRBJ2-7, the complete variable domain is DAMVIQNPRYQVTQFGKPVTLSCSQTLNHNVMYWYQQKSSQAPKLLFHYYDKDFNNEADTPDNFQSRRPNTSFCFLDIRSPGLGDTAMYLCATSRVRQGFYEQYFGPGTRLTVT.

The V and J genes are TRBV29-1 and TRBJ2-2; 9 nucleotides agree with TRBD1. Germline CDR1 is SQVTM and CDR2 is ANQGSEA. Trimming removed 7 bases from V and 4 bases from J; junction bases left unmatched: 7. The CDR3 extends over 14 amino acids. Here the CDR3 DNA reads TGCAGCGGCTTAGGGACAGGGAGCACCGGGGAGCTGTTTTTT. Its translation: CSGLGTGSTGELFF.

The chain's CDR3 is CASSQDLSYSYEQYF. As DNA, the CDR3 is TGTGCCAGCAGCCAAGATCTAAGTTACTCCTACGAGCAGTACTTC. This chain links TRBV3-1 (or the pseudogene TRBV3-2) with TRBJ2-7; D ambiguous. With 0 bases removed from V and 0 bases from J, the gap between germline ends came to 9 bases. The CDR3 totals 15 residues. Germline CDR1 and CDR2: LGHDT and YNNKEL (reference sequence).

The J gene is TRBJ2-4, the V gene TRBV6-2 or TRBV6-3; weak D call: TRBD2 (7 bases). Per germline, CDR1 MNHEY and CDR2 SVGEGT. Trimming shortened V by 6 bases and J by 2 bases, and 17 bases separated the two germline ends. The CDR3 has 16 amino acids. CDR3 coding DNA: TGTGCCAGCAGCCCCAGGGGAGGGATAACCAAAAACATTCAGTACTTC. Translated: CASSPRGGITKNIQYF.

The chain couples TRBV6-2 or TRBV6-3 to TRBJ1-1; a weak D match, TRBD1 (5 bases). Germline V gives CDR1 MNHEY, CDR2 SVGEGT. Trimming removed 6 bases at V and 5 bases at J, with 28 bases between. The CDR3 runs to 18 residues. The CDR3 coding sequence is TGTGCCAGCAGCCCTAAGGGGCTGGGCAGGGCGAGTATAACTGAAGCTTTCTTT. As protein: CASSPKGLGRASITEAFF.

Concerning this clone: The sample carries other DNA sequences with the same CDR3. J is TRBJ1-1 and V is TRBV28, with a tentative D call TRBD1 (6 bases). The germline V gene has CDR1 MDHEN and CDR2 SYDVKM. CDR3 length: 14 residues. V was shortened by 6 bases and J by 4 bases, with 15 bases between the two germline ends. CDR3 nucleotide sequence: TGTGCCAGCAGAGGACCGGGACACTCCACTGAAGCTTTCTTT. It yields the protein CASRGPGHSTEAFF.

The gene calls are TRBV5-3 and TRBJ2-7; 7 bases fit TRBD1. TRBV5-3 belongs to the ORF category, with a function that is uncertain. Trimming removed 2 bases from V and 0 bases from J; junction bases left unmatched: 2. The CDR3 extends over 14 amino acids. The CDR3 sequence is CARSFRDSSYEQYF. The CDR3 DNA follows: TGTGCCAGAAGCTTCCGGGACAGCTCCTACGAGCAGTACTTC.

This sequence joins TRBV5-1 and TRBJ1-1; no firm D call. The CDR3 totals 13 residues. Per the germline V gene, CDR1 is SGHRS and CDR2 is YFSETQ. With 0 bases removed from V and 6 bases from J, the gap between germline ends came to 9 bases. The CDR3 bases are TGCGCCAGCAGCTTGGGAGTTAGCTCTGAAGCTTTCTTT. The encoded protein is CASSLGVSSEAFF.

This chain joins TRBV18 and TRBJ2-5, with 8 bases matching TRBD1. The CDR3 has 15 residues. V trimming: 4 bases; J trimming: 4 bases; junction bases outside the gene matches: 8. Germline V gene lookup returns CDR1 KGHSH and CDR2 LQKENI. The CDR3: CASSLQGASSETQYF. Written as DNA, the CDR3 is TGTGCCAGCTCACTTCAGGGGGCTAGCTCAGAGACCCAGTACTTC.